The present T cell receptor (beta chain) was sequenced within a study of PD-1 blockade in classical Hodgkin lymphoma. Sequencing used immunoSEQ multiplex PCR; TCRdb keeps in-frame clones, though not all of them. The sample carries fewer than 35,000 clones, 84% recorded once. Time point specified: cycle 4 day 1 (C4D1), after more than five weeks of nivolumab. There was relapse after autologous stem cell transplantation in every patient, and there was variation in brentuximab vedotin exposure. Negative magnetic selection isolated CD4+ T cells from thawed PBMCs. CDR1 is SEHNR and CDR2 is FQNEAQ in the germline V gene (reference sequence). This CDR3 has 16 amino acids. The junction had 9 bases not matched to a gene; V was cut back by 2 bases and J by 6 bases.

The sample consisted of CD4+ T cells from blood, taken before the fourth cycle of nivolumab. The clonotype originates from a human donor with classical Hodgkin lymphoma. The V call is TRBV7-9, the J call TRBJ1-2; 10 nucleotides line up with TRBD1. The CDR3 region has the DNA TGTGCCAGCAGCTTATTTGGACAGGGGGGAATAGATGGCTACACCTTC. Its translation: CASSLFGQGGIDGYTF.